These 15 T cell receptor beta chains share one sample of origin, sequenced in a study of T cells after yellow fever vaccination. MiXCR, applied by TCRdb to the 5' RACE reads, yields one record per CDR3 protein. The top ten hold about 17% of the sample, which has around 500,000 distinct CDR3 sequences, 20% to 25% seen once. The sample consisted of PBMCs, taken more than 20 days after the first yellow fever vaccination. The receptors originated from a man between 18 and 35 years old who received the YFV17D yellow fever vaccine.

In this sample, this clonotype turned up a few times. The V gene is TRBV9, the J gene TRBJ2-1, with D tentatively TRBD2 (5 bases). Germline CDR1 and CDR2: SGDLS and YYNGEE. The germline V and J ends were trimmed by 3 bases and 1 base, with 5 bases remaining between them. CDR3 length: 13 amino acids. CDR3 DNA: TGTGCCAGCAGCGCGGGGTCCTACAATGAGCAGTTCTTC. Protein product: CASSAGSYNEQFF.

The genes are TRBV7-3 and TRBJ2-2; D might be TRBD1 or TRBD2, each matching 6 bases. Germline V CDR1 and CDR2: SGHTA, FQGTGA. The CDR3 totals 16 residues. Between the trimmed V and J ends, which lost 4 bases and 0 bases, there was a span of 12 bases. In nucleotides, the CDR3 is TGTGCCAGCAGCTCCGGGGGCCACGCGAACACCGGGGAGCTGTTTTTT. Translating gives CASSSGGHANTGELFF.

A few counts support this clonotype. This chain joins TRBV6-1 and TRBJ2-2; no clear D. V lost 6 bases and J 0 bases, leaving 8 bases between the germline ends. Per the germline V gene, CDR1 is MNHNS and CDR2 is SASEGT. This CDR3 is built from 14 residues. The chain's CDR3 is CASRPGPNTGELFF. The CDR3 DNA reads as TGTGCCAGCAGGCCCGGGCCGAACACCGGGGAGCTGTTTTTT.

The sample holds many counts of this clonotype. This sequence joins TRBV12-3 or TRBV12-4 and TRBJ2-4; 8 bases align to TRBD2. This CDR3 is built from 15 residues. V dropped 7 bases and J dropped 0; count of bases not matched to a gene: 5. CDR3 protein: CASTAGGIAKNIQYF. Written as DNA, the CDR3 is TGTGCCAGCACCGCGGGGGGAATAGCCAAAAACATTCAGTACTTC.

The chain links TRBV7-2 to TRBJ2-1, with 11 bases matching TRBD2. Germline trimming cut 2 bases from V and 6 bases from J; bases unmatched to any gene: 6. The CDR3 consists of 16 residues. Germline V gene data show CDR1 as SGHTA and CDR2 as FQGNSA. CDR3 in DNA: TGTGCCAGCAGCTTATTAGGGACTAGCGGCCGCAATGAGCAGTTCTTC. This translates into CASSLLGTSGRNEQFF.

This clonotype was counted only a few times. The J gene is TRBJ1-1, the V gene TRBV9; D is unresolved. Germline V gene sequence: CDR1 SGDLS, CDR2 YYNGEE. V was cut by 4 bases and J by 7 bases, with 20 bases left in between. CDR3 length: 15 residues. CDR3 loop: CASSFSGQPQYEAFF. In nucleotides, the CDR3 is TGTGCCAGCAGCTTTAGTGGGCAGCCCCAATATGAAGCTTTCTTT.

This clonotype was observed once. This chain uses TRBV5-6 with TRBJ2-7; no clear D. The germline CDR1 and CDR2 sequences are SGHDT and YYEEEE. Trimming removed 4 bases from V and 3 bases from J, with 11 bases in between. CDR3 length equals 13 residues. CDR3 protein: CASSTGLVYEQYV. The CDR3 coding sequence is TGTGCCAGCAGCACCGGGCTCGTCTACGAGCAGTACGTC.

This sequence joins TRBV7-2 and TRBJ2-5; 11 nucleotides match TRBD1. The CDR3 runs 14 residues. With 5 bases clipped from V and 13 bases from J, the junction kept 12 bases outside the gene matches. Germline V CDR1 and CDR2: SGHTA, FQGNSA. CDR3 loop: CASSPGQGAKEMYF. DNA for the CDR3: TGTGCCAGCAGCCCCGGACAGGGGGCGAAAGAGATGTACTTC.

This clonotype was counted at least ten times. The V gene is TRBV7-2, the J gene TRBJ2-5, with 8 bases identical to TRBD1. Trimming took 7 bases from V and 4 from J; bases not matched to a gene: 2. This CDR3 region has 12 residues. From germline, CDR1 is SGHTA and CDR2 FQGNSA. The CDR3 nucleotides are TGTGCCAGCACCACAGGGGGAGAGACCCAGTACTTC. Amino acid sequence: CASTTGGETQYF. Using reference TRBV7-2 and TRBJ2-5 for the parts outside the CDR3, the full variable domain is GAGVSQSPSNKVTEKGKDVELRCDPISGHTALYWYRQSLGQGLEFLIYFQGNSAPDKSGLPSDRFSAERTGGSVSTLTIQRTQQEDSAVYLCASTTGGETQYFGPGTRLLVL.

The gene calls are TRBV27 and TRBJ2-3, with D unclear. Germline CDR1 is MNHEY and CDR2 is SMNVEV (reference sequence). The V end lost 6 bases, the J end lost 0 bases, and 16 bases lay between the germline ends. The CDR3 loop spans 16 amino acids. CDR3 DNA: TGTGCCAGCAGGCGAGTCAATGACCCTAGCACAGATACGCAGTATTTT. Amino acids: CASRRVNDPSTDTQYF.

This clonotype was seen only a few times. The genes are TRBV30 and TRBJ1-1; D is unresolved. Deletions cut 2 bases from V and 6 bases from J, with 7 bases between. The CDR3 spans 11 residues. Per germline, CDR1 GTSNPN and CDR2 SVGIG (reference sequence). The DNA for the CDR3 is TGTGCCTGGAGTTTTGGGCCTGAAGCTTTCTTT. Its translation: CAWSFGPEAFF.

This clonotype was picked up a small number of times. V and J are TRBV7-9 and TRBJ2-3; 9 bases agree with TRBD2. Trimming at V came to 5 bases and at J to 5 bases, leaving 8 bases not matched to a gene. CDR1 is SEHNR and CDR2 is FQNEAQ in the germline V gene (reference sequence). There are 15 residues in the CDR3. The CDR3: CASSPTSGRLDTQYF. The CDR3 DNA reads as TGTGCCAGCAGCCCGACTAGCGGAAGATTAGATACGCAGTATTTT.

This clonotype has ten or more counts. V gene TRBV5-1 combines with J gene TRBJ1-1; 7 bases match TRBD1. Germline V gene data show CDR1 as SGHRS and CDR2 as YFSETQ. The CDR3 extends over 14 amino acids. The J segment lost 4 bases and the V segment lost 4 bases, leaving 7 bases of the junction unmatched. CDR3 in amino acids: CASSVQGIGTEAFF. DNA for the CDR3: TGCGCCAGCAGCGTACAGGGGATCGGCACTGAAGCTTTCTTT.

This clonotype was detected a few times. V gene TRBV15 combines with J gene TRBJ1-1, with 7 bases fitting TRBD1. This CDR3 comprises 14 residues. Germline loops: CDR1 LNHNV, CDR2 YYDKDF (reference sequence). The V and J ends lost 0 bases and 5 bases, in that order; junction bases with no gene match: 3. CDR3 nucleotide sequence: TGTGCCACCAGCAGAGATAAGGGGGCGACTGAAGCTTTCTTT. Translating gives CATSRDKGATEAFF.

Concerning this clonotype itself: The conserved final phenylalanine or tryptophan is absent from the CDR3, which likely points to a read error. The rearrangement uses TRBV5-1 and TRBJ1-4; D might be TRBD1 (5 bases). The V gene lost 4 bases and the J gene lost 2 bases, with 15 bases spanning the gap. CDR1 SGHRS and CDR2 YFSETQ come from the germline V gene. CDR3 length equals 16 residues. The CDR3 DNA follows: TGCGCCAGCAGCACAGCCTCCAGGGTGACTAATGAAAAACTGTTTTGT. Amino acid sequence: CASSTASRVTNEKLFC.